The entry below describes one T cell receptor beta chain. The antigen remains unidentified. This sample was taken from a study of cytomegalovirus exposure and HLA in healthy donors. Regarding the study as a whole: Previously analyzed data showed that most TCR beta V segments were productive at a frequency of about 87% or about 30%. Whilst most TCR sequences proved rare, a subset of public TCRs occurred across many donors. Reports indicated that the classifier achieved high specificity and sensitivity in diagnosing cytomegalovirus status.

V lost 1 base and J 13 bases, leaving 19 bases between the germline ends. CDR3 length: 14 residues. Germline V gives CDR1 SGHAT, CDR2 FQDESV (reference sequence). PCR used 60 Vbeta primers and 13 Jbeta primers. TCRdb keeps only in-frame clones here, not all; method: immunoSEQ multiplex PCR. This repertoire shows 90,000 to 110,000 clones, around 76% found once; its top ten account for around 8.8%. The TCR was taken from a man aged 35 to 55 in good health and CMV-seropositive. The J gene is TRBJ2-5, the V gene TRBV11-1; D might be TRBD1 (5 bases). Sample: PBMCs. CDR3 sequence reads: CASSLVVRDFPVYF. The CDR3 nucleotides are TGTGCCAGCAGCTTAGTCGTCAGGGATTTTCCCGTGTACTTC.